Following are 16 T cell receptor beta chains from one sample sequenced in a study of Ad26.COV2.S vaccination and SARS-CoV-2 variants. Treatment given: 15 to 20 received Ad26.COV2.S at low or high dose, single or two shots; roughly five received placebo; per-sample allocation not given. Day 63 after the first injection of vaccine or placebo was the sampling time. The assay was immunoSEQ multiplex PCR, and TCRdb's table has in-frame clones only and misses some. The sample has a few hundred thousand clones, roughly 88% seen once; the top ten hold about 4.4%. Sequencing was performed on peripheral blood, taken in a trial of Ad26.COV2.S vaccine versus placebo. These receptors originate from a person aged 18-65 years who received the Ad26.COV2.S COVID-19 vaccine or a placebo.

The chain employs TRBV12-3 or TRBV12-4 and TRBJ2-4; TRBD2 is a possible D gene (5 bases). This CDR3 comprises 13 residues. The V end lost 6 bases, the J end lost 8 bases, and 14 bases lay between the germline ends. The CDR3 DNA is TGTGCCAGCAGGGGCGGGTTGAGGGACATTCAGTACTTC. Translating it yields CASRGGLRDIQYF.

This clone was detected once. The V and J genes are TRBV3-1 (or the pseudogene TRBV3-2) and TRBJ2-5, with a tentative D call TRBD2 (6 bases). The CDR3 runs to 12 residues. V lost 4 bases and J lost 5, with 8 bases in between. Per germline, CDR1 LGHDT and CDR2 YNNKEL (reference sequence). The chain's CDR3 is CASSLAGETQYF. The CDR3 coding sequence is TGTGCCAGCAGCCTCGCGGGGGAGACCCAGTACTTC.

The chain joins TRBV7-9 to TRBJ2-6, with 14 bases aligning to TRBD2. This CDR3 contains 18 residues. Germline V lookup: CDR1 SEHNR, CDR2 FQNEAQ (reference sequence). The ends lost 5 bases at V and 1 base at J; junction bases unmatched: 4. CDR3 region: CASSGRTSGRSGANVLTF. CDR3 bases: TGTGCCAGCAGCGGAAGGACTAGCGGGAGGTCTGGGGCCAACGTCCTGACTTTC.

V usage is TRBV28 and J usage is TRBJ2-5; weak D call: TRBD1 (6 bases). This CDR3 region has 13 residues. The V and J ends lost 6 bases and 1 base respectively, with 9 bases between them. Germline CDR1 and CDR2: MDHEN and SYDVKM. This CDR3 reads CASSRGPQETQYF. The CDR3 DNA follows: TGTGCCAGCAGCAGGGGACCCCAAGAGACCCAGTACTTC.

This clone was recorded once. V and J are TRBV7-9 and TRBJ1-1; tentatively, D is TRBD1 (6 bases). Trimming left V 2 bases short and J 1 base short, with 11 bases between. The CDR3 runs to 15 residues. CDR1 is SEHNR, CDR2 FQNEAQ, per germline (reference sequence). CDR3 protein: CASSLRGGGNTEAFF. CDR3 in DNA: TGTGCCAGCAGCTTACGAGGGGGAGGGAACACTGAAGCTTTCTTT.

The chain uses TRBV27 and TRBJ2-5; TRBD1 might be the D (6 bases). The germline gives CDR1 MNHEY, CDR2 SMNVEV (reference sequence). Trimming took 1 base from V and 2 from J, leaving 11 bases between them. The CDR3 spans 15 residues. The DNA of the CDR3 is TGTGCCAGCAGTTTATTCTCCGGACAGCAAGAGACCCAGTACTTC. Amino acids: CASSLFSGQQETQYF.

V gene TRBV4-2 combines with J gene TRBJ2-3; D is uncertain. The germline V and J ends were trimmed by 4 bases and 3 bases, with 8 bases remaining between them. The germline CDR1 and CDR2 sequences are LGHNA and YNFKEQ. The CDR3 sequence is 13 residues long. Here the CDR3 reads CASSPSKTDTQYF. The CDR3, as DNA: TGTGCCAGCAGCCCTTCTAAGACAGATACGCAGTATTTT.

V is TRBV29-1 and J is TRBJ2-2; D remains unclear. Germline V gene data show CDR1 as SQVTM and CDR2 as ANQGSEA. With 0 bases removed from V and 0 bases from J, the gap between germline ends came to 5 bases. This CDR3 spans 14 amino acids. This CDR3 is CSVEDLANTGELFF. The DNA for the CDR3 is TGCAGCGTTGAAGACCTAGCGAACACCGGGGAGCTGTTTTTT.

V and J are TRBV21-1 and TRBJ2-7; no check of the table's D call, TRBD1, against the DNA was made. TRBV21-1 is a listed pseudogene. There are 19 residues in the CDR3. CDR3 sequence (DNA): TGTGCCAGCAGCAAAGTAGAAACCTCCGGCGGGACAGGGTTATACGAGCAGTACTTC. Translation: CASSKVETSGGTGLYEQYF.

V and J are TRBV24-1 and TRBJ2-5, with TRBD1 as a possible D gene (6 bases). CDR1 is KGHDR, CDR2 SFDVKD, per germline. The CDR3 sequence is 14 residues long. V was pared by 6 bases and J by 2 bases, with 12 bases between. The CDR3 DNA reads TGTGCCACCAGTAATTCCGACAGGCAAGAGACCCAGTACTTC. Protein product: CATSNSDRQETQYF.

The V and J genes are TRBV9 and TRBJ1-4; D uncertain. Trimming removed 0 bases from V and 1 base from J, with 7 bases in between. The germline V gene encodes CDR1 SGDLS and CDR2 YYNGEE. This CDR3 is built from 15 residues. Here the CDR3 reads CASSVDAGTNEKLFF. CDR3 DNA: TGTGCCAGCAGCGTAGATGCTGGAACTAATGAAAAACTGTTTTTT.

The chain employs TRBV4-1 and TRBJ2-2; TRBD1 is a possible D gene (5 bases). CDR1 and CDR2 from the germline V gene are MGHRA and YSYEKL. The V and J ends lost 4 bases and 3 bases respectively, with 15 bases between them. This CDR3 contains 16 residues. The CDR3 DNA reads TGCGCCAGCAGCCCCACTCAGGGATCGTACACCGGGGAGCTGTTTTTT. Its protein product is CASSPTQGSYTGELFF.

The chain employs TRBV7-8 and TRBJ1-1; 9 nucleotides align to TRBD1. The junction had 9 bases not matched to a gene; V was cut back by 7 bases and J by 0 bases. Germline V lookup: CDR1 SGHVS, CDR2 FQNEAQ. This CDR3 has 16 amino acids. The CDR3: CASTLQGQGLNTEAFF. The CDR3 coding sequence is TGTGCCAGCACCCTACAGGGACAGGGACTGAACACTGAAGCTTTCTTT.

The CDR3 nucleotides read TGTGCCAGCTCACCCTCGTCTCCTGTCGAGCAGTACTTC. This encodes CASSPSSPVEQYF. The chain uses TRBV18 and TRBJ2-7, with unresolved D. The CDR3 consists of 13 residues. V lost 3 bases and J 6 bases, leaving 12 bases between the germline ends. CDR1 KGHSH and CDR2 LQKENI come from the germline V gene.

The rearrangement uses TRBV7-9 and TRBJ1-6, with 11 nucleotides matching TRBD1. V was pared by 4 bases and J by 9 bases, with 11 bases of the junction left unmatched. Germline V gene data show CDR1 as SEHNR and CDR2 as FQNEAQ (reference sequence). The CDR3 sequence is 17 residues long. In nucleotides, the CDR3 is TGTGCCAGCAGCTCTGCTACCTGGACAGGGGGCACTTCACCCCTCCACTTT. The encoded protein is CASSSATWTGGTSPLHF.

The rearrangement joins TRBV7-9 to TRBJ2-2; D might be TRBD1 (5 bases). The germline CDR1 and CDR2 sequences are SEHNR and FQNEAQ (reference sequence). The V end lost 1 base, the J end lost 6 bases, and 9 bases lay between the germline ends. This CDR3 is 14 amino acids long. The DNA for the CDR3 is TGTGCCAGCAGCTTAGTTCAGGGTGCCGGGGAGCTGTTTTTT. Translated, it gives CASSLVQGAGELFF.